One sample yielded the 23 T cell receptor beta chains listed below, sequenced in a study of blood T cell repertoires in COVID-19. Method: immunoSEQ multiplex PCR; TCRdb's copy keeps in-frame clones and lacks some. The sample lists 250,000 or so clones, 75% to 90% occurring once. Sequenced: PBMCs or T cells enriched from blood (not recorded which). The origin of the receptors is a woman in her 30s who had been exposed to COVID-19.

This rearrangement joins TRBV5-1 to TRBJ1-2; 9 bases map to TRBD1. CDR1 SGHRS and CDR2 YFSETQ come from the germline V gene. The CDR3 length is 16 residues. V gave up 0 bases and J gave up 7 bases; unmatched junction bases: 10. DNA of the CDR3: TGCGCCAGCAGCTTGGTTGGGACAGGGATGTCGGGTGGCTACACCTTC. Its protein is CASSLVGTGMSGGYTF.

This rearrangement joins TRBV5-1 to TRBJ2-3; D possibly corresponds to TRBD2 (5 bases). Germline CDR1 reads SGHRS; CDR2 reads YFSETQ. This CDR3 has 17 amino acids. The V end was cut by 4 bases, the J end by 6 bases, with 24 bases between. Here the CDR3 reads CASSRPTLRGISDTQYF. DNA of the CDR3: TGCGCCAGCAGCCGACCGACCCTGAGAGGGATTTCTGATACGCAGTATTTT.

This rearrangement joins TRBV4-2 to TRBJ1-2; 8 nucleotides agree with TRBD1. The CDR3 totals 16 residues. The germline CDR1 and CDR2 sequences are LGHNA and YNFKEQ. V lost 3 bases and J lost 6; bases outside the gene matches: 12. The CDR3 reads CASSHSPTGAKDGYTF. DNA for the CDR3: TGTGCCAGCAGCCACTCTCCGACAGGGGCAAAGGATGGCTACACCTTC.

The chain combines TRBV4-1 with TRBJ1-6; no reliable D call. The V and J ends lost 4 bases and 8 bases respectively, with 12 bases between them. Germline V CDR1 and CDR2: MGHRA, YSYEKL. The CDR3 contains 14 residues. The CDR3 coding sequence is TGCGCCAGCAGCCCAAACATACGGGATTCACCCCTCCACTTT. It translates to CASSPNIRDSPLHF.

The chain employs TRBV28 and TRBJ2-2; D remains unclear. Germline V CDR1 and CDR2: MDHEN, SYDVKM. The CDR3 runs to 17 residues. Deletions cut 2 bases from V and 2 bases from J, with 15 bases between. Here the CDR3 DNA reads TGTGCCAGCAGTTTAGGTTTTGTGGCACACAACACCGGGGAGCTGTTTTTT. Protein sequence: CASSLGFVAHNTGELFF.

V is TRBV29-1 and J is TRBJ2-1; 9 bases map to TRBD2. Unmatched junction bases numbered 7, after V lost 3 bases and J lost 13 bases. The CDR3 contains 12 residues. Per the germline V gene, CDR1 is SQVTM and CDR2 is ANQGSEA. CDR3: CSVEMAGGPQFF. CDR3 nucleotides: TGCAGCGTTGAGATGGCGGGAGGGCCTCAGTTCTTC.

The chain employs TRBV12-5 and TRBJ2-3; D is unresolved. The germline V and J ends were trimmed by 3 bases and 2 bases, with 15 bases remaining between them. In germline, CDR1 is LGHNT, CDR2 FRNRAP. The length of the CDR3 is 16 residues. DNA for the CDR3: TGTGCTAGTGGTTTTACCGGAGAGCTAAACACAGATACGCAGTATTTT. This translates into CASGFTGELNTDTQYF.

This clone occurred a few times. The V and J genes are TRBV21-1 and TRBJ2-6; the table's D call of TRBD1 was not tested on the DNA. TRBV21-1 is noted as a pseudogene. The length of the CDR3 is 17 residues. The CDR3, as DNA: TGTGCCAGCAGCAAAACAGGGGCCTACTCTGGGGCCAACGTCCTGACTTTC. It yields the protein CASSKTGAYSGANVLTF.

The chain recombines TRBV5-6 with TRBJ2-1; 8 bases are a match to TRBD1. With V trimmed by 4 bases and J by 6 bases, 6 bases remained unmatched. The CDR3 runs 14 residues. Germline V gives CDR1 SGHDT, CDR2 YYEEEE. The CDR3 nucleotides read TGTGCCAGCAGCCCGGACAGGGAAGGCAATGAGCAGTTCTTC. Amino acid sequence: CASSPDREGNEQFF.

This chain joins TRBV12-5 and TRBJ2-2; D possibly corresponds to TRBD1 (6 bases). Between the trimmed V and J ends, which lost 6 bases and 6 bases, there was a span of 11 bases. CDR3 length: 13 residues. Looked up from germline, CDR1 is LGHNT and CDR2 is FRNRAP. This chain's CDR3 is CASGRTGSGELFF. The CDR3 region has the DNA TGTGCTAGTGGCCGTACAGGGTCCGGGGAGCTGTTTTTT.

The chain is built from TRBV13 and TRBJ2-2; D possibly corresponds to TRBD2 (6 bases). V lost 5 bases, J lost 5 bases, and 15 bases lay in between. There are 15 residues in the CDR3. CDR1 is PRHDT, CDR2 FYEKMQ, per germline (reference sequence). The CDR3 DNA follows: TGTGCCAGCAGCCCCCGGGACTCCCATACCGGGGAGCTGTTTTTT. This translates into CASSPRDSHTGELFF.

The chain employs TRBV5-1 and TRBJ2-2; 8 nucleotides agree with TRBD2. The CDR3 contains 15 residues. V dropped 3 bases and J dropped 6; count of bases not matched to a gene: 7. Germline loops: CDR1 SGHRS, CDR2 YFSETQ. CDR3 in DNA: TGCGCCAGCAGCTCCGGAAGCGGGAGCCCCGGGGAGCTGTTTTTT. It encodes CASSSGSGSPGELFF. The variable domain in full, completed from reference TRBV5-1 and TRBJ2-2, reads KAGVTQTPRYLIKTRGQQVTLSCSPISGHRSVSWYQQTPGQGLQFLFEYFSETQRNKGNFPGRFSGRQFSNSRSEMNVSTLELGDSALYLCASSSGSGSPGELFFGEGSRLTVL.

This clone is a singleton in its sample. J is TRBJ2-3 and V is TRBV29-1; 9 bases are a match to TRBD2. The length of the CDR3 is 14 residues. CDR1 is SQVTM and CDR2 is ANQGSEA in the germline V gene. With V trimmed by 6 bases and J by 2 bases, 6 bases remained unmatched. The CDR3 loop reads CSVTASGNTDTQYF. Here the CDR3 DNA reads TGCAGCGTAACAGCTAGCGGGAACACAGATACGCAGTATTTT.

V and J are TRBV15 and TRBJ2-5; D is uncertain. Germline V gives CDR1 LNHNV, CDR2 YYDKDF (reference sequence). V gave up 0 bases and J gave up 2 bases, with 10 bases separating them. The CDR3 sequence is 15 residues long. CDR3 bases: TGTGCCACCAGCAGAGATGTACTACCACAAGAGACCCAGTACTTC. Translation: CATSRDVLPQETQYF.

The J gene is TRBJ1-2, the V gene TRBV19, with 8 bases aligning to TRBD1. The V and J ends lost 5 bases and 4 bases, in that order; junction bases with no gene match: 15. In germline, CDR1 is LNHDA, CDR2 SQIVND (reference sequence). There are 17 residues in the CDR3. CDR3 region: CASSPRDRPPLLYGYTF. CDR3 coding DNA: TGTGCCAGTAGTCCACGGGACAGGCCACCCCTCCTCTATGGCTACACCTTC.

The rearrangement links TRBV5-8 to TRBJ2-5; D uncertain. The CDR3 extends over 14 amino acids. In germline, CDR1 is SGHTS, CDR2 YDEGEE. Trimming took off 4 bases at V and 5 bases at J, with 15 bases between the two ends. The CDR3 region is CASSLSLGWETQYF. Here the CDR3 DNA reads TGTGCCAGCAGCCTAAGTCTCGGGTGGGAGACCCAGTACTTC.

The rearrangement joins TRBV19 to TRBJ1-4, with TRBD1 matching over 9 bases. Germline V gene lookup returns CDR1 LNHDA and CDR2 SQIVND (reference sequence). Trimming removed 4 bases from V and 8 bases from J; junction bases left unmatched: 14. This CDR3 has 17 residues. In DNA, the CDR3 is TGTGCCAGTAGTAGAATTGGGACAGGGAAAGGACAAGAAAAACTGTTTTTT. Its translation: CASSRIGTGKGQEKLFF.

The chain is built from TRBV28 and TRBJ2-3; 14 bases map to TRBD2. The CDR3 is 16 residues long. V lost 6 bases to trimming and J lost 1 base; unmatched junction nucleotides: 3. Germline CDR1 and CDR2: MDHEN and SYDVKM. CDR3 DNA: TGTGCCAGCAGACCGGGACTAGCGGGAGGCACAGATACGCAGTATTTT. As protein: CASRPGLAGGTDTQYF.

The V and J genes are TRBV21-1 and TRBJ1-6. TRBV21-1 is recorded as a pseudogene. The CDR3 sequence is 16 residues long. CDR3 protein: CASSKSGGPRNSPLHF. CDR3 nucleotides: TGTGCCAGCAGCAAGTCGGGCGGGCCGCGTAATTCACCCCTCCACTTT.

CDR3 nucleotide sequence: TGCAGTGCTAGTCCCGGACAAGACGTGGACATTCAGTACTTC. This encodes CSASPGQDVDIQYF. The rearrangement joins TRBV20-1 to TRBJ2-4; D may be TRBD1 (5 bases). The CDR3 is made up of 14 amino acids. V was trimmed by 3 bases and J by 8 bases, leaving 17 bases between them. The germline gives CDR1 DFQATT, CDR2 SNEGSKA (reference sequence).

The J gene is TRBJ2-5, the V gene TRBV12-3 or TRBV12-4, with 7 bases that match TRBD1. The CDR3 loop spans 13 amino acids. Unmatched junction bases numbered 5, after V lost 5 bases and J lost 5 bases. As DNA, the CDR3 is TGTGCCAGCAGTCCGACAGGGCGTGAGACCCAGTACTTC. Translating gives CASSPTGRETQYF.

This clone was counted only a few times. The CDR3 DNA is TGTGCCAGCAGCGTACGCCTTTCAGGGGATGGCTACACCTTC. Translated, it gives CASSVRLSGDGYTF. The V call is TRBV9, the J call TRBJ1-2; a possible D gene is TRBD1 (6 bases). Germline-derived CDR1 and CDR2 are SGDLS and YYNGEE. Trimming shortened V by 1 base and J by 6 bases, and 13 bases separated the two germline ends. This CDR3 comprises 14 residues. The entire variable domain, with the rest obtained from reference TRBV9 and TRBJ1-2, is as follows: DSGVTQTPKHLITATGQRVTLRCSPRSGDLSVYWYQQSLDQGLQFLIQYYNGEERAKGNILERFSAQQFPDLHSELNLSSLELGDSALYFCASSVRLSGDGYTFGSGTRLTVV.

V is TRBV15 and J is TRBJ1-2; D gene uncertain. Trimming shortened V by 0 bases and J by 6 bases, and 11 bases separated the two germline ends. Germline values: CDR1 LNHNV, CDR2 YYDKDF (reference sequence). The CDR3 runs to 14 residues. The CDR3 region is CATSRDWAVDGYTF. The CDR3 nucleotides read TGTGCCACCAGCAGAGATTGGGCAGTGGATGGCTACACCTTC.